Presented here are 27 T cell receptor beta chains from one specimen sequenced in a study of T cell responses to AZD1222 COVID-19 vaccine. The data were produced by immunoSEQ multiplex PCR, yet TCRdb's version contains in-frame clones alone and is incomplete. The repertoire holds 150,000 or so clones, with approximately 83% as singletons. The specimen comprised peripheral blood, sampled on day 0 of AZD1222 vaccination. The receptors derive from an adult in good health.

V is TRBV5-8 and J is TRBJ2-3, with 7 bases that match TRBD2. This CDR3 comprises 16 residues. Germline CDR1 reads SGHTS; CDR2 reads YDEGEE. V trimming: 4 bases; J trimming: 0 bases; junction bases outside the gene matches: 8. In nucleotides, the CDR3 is TGTGCCAGCAGCCCCTGGACTAGTGCTAGCACAGATACGCAGTATTTT. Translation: CASSPWTSASTDTQYF.

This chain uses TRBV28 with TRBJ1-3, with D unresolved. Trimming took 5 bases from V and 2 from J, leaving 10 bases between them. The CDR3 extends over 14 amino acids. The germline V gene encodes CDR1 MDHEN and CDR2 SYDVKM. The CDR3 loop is CASSPQKAGNTIYF. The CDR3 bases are TGTGCCAGCAGTCCACAGAAAGCTGGAAACACCATATATTTT. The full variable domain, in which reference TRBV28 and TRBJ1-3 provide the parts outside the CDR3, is DVKVTQSSRYLVKRTGEKVFLECVQDMDHENMFWYRQDPGLGLRLIYFSYDVKMKEKGDIPEGYSVSREKKERFSLILESASTNQTSMYLCASSPQKAGNTIYFGEGSWLTVV.

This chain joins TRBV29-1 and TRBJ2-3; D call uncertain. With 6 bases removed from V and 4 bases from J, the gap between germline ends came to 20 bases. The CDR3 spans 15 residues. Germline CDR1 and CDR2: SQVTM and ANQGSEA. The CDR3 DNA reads TGCAGCGTCGACACTTCAGTAGCAGTGGCAGATACGCAGTATTTT. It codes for CSVDTSVAVADTQYF.

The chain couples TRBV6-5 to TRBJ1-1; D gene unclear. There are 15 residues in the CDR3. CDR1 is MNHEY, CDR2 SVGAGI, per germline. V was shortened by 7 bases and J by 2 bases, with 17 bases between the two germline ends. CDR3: CASKPNGPRNTEAFF. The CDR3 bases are TGTGCCAGCAAACCTAATGGTCCAAGAAACACTGAAGCTTTCTTT.

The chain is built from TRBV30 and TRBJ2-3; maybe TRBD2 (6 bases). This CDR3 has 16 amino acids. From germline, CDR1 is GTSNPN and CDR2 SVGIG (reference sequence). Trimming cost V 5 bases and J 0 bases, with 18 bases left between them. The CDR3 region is CAWGTGVLPSTDTQYF. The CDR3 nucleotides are TGTGCCTGGGGGACGGGAGTCCTCCCTAGCACAGATACGCAGTATTTT.

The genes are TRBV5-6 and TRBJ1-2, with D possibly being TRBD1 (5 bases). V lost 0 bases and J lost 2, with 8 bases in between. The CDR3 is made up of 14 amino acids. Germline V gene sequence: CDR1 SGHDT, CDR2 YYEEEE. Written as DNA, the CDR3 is TGTGCCAGCAGCTTGGTGGGGGTCAACTATGGCTACACCTTC. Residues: CASSLVGVNYGYTF.

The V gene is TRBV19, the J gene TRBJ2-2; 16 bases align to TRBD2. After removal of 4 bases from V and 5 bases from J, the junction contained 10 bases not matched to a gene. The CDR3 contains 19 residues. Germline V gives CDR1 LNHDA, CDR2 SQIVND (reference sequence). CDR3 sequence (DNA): TGTGCCAGTAGTAGGGGACTAGCGGGGGGGGCCGTTGGGACCGGGGAGCTGTTTTTT. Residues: CASSRGLAGGAVGTGELFF. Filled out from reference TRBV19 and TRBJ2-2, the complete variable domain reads DGGITQSPKYLFRKEGQNVTLSCEQNLNHDAMYWYRQDPGQGLRLIYYSQIVNDFQKGDIAEGYSVSREKKESFPLTVTSAQKNPTAFYLCASSRGLAGGAVGTGELFFGEGSRLTVL.

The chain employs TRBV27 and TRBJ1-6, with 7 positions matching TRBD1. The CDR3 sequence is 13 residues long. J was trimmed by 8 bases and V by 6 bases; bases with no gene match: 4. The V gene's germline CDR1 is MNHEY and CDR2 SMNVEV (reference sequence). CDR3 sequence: CASSRQGDSPLHF. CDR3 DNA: TGTGCCAGCAGCAGACAGGGTGATTCACCCCTCCACTTT.

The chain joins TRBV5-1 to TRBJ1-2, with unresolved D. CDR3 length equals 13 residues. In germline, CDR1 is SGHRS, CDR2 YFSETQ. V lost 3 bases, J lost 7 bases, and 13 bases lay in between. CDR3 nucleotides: TGCGCCAGCAGCTCCAAACTGACCGCTGGCTACACCTTC. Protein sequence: CASSSKLTAGYTF.

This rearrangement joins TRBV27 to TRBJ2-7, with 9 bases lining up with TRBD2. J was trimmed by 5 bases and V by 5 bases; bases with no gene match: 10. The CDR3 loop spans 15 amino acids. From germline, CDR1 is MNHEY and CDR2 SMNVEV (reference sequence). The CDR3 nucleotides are TGTGCCAGCAGTCCCCTGGCGGGGGGGGCGAACGAGCAGTACTTC. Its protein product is CASSPLAGGANEQYF.

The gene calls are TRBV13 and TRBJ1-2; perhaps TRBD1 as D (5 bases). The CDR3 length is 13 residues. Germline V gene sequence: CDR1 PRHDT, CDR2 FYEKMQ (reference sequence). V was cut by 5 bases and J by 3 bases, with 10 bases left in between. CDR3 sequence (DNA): TGTGCCAGCAGCCGAGACAGTCACTATGGCTACACCTTC. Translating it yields CASSRDSHYGYTF.

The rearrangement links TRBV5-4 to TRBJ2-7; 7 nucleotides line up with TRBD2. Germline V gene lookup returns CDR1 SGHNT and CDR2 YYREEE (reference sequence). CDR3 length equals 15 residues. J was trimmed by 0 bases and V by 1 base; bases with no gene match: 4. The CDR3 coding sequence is TGTGCCAGCAGCTTGTCTGGGACTAACTCCTACGAGCAGTACTTC. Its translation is CASSLSGTNSYEQYF.

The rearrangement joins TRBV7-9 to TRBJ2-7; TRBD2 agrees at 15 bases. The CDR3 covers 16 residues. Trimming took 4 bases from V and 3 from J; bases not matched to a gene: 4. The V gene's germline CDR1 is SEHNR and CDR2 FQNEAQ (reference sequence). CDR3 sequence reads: CASSSGLAGGNYEQYF. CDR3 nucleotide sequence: TGTGCCAGCAGCTCCGGACTAGCGGGAGGGAACTACGAGCAGTACTTC.

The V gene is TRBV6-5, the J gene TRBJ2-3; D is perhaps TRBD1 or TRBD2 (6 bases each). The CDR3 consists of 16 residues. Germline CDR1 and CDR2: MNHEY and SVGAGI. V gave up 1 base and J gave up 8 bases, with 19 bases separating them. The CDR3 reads CASSYFGGRSTGTQYF. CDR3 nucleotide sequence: TGTGCCAGCAGTTACTTCGGGGGCAGATCAACGGGTACGCAGTATTTT.

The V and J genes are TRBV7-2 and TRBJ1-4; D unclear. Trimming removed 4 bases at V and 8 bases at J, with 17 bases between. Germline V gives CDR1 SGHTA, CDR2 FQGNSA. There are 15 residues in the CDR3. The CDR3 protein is CASSWTLGWGEKLFF. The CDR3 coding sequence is TGTGCCAGCAGCTGGACCTTGGGTTGGGGAGAAAAACTGTTTTTT.

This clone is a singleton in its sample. CDR3: CASSFSGSSYEQYF. Written as DNA, the CDR3 is TGTGCCAGCAGTTTCAGCGGTAGCTCCTACGAGCAGTACTTC. V gene TRBV27 combines with J gene TRBJ2-7; TRBD2 is a possible D gene (5 bases). This CDR3 comprises 14 residues. V was trimmed by 3 bases and J by 0 bases, leaving 9 bases between them. In germline, CDR1 is MNHEY, CDR2 SMNVEV (reference sequence).

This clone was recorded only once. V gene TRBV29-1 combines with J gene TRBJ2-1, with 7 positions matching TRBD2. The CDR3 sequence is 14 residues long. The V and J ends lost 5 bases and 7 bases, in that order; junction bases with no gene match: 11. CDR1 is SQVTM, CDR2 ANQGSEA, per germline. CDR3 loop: CSVFGGSGANEQFF. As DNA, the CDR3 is TGCAGCGTTTTTGGCGGGAGCGGCGCTAATGAGCAGTTCTTC.

DNA for the CDR3: TGTGCCAGCAGCTATGGACAGGGCAACTATGGCTACACCTTC. Its protein product is CASSYGQGNYGYTF. The genes are TRBV5-4 and TRBJ1-2; 8 bases agree with TRBD1. V was pared by 3 bases and J by 2 bases, with 3 bases of the junction left unmatched. Germline V gene sequence: CDR1 SGHNT, CDR2 YYREEE (reference sequence). This CDR3 has 14 amino acids.

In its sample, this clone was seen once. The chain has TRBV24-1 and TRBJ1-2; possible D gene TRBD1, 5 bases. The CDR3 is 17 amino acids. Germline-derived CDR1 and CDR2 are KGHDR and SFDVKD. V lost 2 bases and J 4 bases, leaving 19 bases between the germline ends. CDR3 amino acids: CATSDSGTGHFLYGYTF. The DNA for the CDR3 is TGTGCCACCAGTGATTCCGGGACCGGGCACTTTCTCTATGGCTACACCTTC.

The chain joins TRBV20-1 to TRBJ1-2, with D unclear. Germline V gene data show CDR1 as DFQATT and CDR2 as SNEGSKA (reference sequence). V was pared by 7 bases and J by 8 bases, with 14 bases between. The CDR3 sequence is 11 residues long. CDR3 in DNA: TGCAGTGTCTCGAGCGTCAGCGGCTACACCTTC. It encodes CSVSSVSGYTF.

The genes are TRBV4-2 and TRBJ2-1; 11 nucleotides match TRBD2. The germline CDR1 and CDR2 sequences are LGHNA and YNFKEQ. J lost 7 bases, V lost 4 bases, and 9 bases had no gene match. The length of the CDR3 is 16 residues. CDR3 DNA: TGTGCCAGCAGCCCCCTTAGCGGGGGGGCTGGGAATGAGCAGTTCTTC. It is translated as CASSPLSGGAGNEQFF.

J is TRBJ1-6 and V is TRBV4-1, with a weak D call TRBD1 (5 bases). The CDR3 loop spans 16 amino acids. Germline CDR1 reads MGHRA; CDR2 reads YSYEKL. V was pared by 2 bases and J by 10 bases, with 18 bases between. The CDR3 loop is CASSQNTGGVGSPLHF. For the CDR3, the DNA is TGCGCCAGCAGCCAAAACACAGGAGGGGTTGGATCACCCCTCCACTTT.

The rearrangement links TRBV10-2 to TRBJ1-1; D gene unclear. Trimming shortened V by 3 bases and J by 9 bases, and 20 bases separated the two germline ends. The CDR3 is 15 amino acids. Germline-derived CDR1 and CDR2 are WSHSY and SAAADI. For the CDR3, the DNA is TGCGCCAGCAGTGACGAGGCGCCGGGAGAGAACAAAGCTTTCTTT. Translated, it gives CASSDEAPGENKAFF.

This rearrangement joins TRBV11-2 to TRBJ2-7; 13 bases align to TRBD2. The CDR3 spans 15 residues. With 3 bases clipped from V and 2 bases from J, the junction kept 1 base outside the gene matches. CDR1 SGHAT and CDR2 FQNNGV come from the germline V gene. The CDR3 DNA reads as TGTGCCAGCAGCTTCACTAGCGGGAGGGCCTACGAGCAGTACTTC. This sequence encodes CASSFTSGRAYEQYF.

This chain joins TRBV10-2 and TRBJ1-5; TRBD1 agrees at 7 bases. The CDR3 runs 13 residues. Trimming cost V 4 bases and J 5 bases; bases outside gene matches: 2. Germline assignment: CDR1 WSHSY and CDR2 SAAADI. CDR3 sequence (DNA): TGCGCCAGCAGTGGGGGACAGTATCAGCCCCAGCATTTT. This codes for CASSGGQYQPQHF.

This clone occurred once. CDR3 sequence (DNA): TGTGCCAGCAGAACTGAGACCTACGAGCAGTACTTC. Translated: CASRTETYEQYF. The chain carries TRBV28 and TRBJ2-7; D is unclear. The V gene's germline CDR1 is MDHEN and CDR2 SYDVKM. CDR3 length equals 12 residues. Trimming removed 6 bases at V and 2 bases at J, with 8 bases between. Full variable domain (outside the CDR3, taken from reference TRBV28 and TRBJ2-7): DVKVTQSSRYLVKRTGEKVFLECVQDMDHENMFWYRQDPGLGLRLIYFSYDVKMKEKGDIPEGYSVSREKKERFSLILESASTNQTSMYLCASRTETYEQYFGPGTRLTVT.

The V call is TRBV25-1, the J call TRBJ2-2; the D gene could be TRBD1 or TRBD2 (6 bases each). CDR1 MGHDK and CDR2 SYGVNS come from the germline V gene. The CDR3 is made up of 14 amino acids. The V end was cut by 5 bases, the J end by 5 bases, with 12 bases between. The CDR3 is CASSTGRITGELFF. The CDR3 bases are TGTGCCAGCAGTACAGGGAGGATTACCGGGGAGCTGTTTTTT.